A single sample gave rise to the 6 T cell receptor beta chains below, sequenced in a study of T cell changes during pregnancy in multiple sclerosis. Assay: immunoSEQ multiplex PCR; the TCRdb copy retains only in-frame clones and omits some. The sample records approximately 32,000 clones, approximately 92% being singletons. Sequenced here: CD8+ T cells from peripheral blood mononuclear cells, sampled in the second trimester of pregnancy. These receptors came from a female donor with multiple sclerosis, enrolled in a pregnancy study.

V gene TRBV11-1 combines with J gene TRBJ2-7, with D perhaps TRBD2 (7 bases). Germline loops: CDR1 SGHAT, CDR2 FQDESV (reference sequence). The ends were cut back, 5 bases at V and 4 bases at J, with 18 bases in the middle. This CDR3 region has 15 residues. The CDR3 DNA is TGTGCCAGCAGCGTCGGGCGGGGGCGACTTTACGAGCAGTACTTC. This gives the protein CASSVGRGRLYEQYF. The full variable domain, in which reference TRBV11-1 and TRBJ2-7 provide the parts outside the CDR3, is EAEVAQSPRYKITEKSQAVAFWCDPISGHATLYWYRQILGQGPELLVQFQDESVVDDSQLPKDRFSAERLKGVDSTLKIQPAELGDSAMYLCASSVGRGRLYEQYFGPGTRLTVT.

The CDR3 bases are TGTGCCAGCAGCGATAGCGGGGGGGCCTATGAGACCCAGTACTTC. Translating it yields CASSDSGGAYETQYF. The chain recombines TRBV9 with TRBJ2-5, with 11 bases aligning to TRBD2. The CDR3 is 15 residues long. Germline V CDR1 and CDR2: SGDLS, YYNGEE. Trimming removed 3 bases from V and 5 bases from J; junction bases left unmatched: 6.

The gene calls are TRBV27 and TRBJ1-1; D gene ambiguous. Deletions cut 5 bases from V and 6 bases from J, with 16 bases between. CDR3 length equals 14 residues. Germline V gene lookup returns CDR1 MNHEY and CDR2 SMNVEV (reference sequence). The CDR3 sequence: CASSLKGGGPEAFF. CDR3 sequence (DNA): TGTGCCAGCAGTCTAAAGGGTGGAGGCCCTGAAGCTTTCTTT.

The chain combines TRBV14 with TRBJ2-7; the D is unclear. V was pared by 0 bases and J by 7 bases, with 10 bases between. The CDR3 has 13 residues. Germline CDR1 and CDR2: SGHDN and FVKESK. CDR3 loop: CASSQDLQREQYF. The CDR3 coding sequence is TGTGCCAGCAGCCAAGATCTTCAGAGGGAGCAGTACTTC.

The gene calls are TRBV9 and TRBJ1-2, with D hard to call. Germline CDR1 and CDR2: SGDLS and YYNGEE. Trimming pared 0 bases from V and 8 bases from J, leaving 14 bases between. This CDR3 region has 14 residues. The CDR3, as DNA: TGTGCCAGCAGCGTAGGTGAGGGTCTGGAAGGCTACACCTTC. It yields the protein CASSVGEGLEGYTF. Variable domain in full (rest from reference TRBV9 and TRBJ1-2): DSGVTQTPKHLITATGQRVTLRCSPRSGDLSVYWYQQSLDQGLQFLIQYYNGEERAKGNILERFSAQQFPDLHSELNLSSLELGDSALYFCASSVGEGLEGYTFGSGTRLTVV.

V usage is TRBV5-1 and J usage is TRBJ2-7; D is possibly TRBD1 (6 bases). Germline values: CDR1 SGHRS, CDR2 YFSETQ. Trimming cost V 1 base and J 7 bases, with 9 bases left between them. This CDR3 region has 12 residues. In nucleotides, the CDR3 is TGCGCCAGCAGCTTGCCTGACAGGGAGCAGTACTTC. As protein: CASSLPDREQYF. The complete variable domain, with remaining parts taken from reference TRBV5-1 and TRBJ2-7, reads KAGVTQTPRYLIKTRGQQVTLSCSPISGHRSVSWYQQTPGQGLQFLFEYFSETQRNKGNFPGRFSGRQFSNSRSEMNVSTLELGDSALYLCASSLPDREQYFGPGTRLTVT.